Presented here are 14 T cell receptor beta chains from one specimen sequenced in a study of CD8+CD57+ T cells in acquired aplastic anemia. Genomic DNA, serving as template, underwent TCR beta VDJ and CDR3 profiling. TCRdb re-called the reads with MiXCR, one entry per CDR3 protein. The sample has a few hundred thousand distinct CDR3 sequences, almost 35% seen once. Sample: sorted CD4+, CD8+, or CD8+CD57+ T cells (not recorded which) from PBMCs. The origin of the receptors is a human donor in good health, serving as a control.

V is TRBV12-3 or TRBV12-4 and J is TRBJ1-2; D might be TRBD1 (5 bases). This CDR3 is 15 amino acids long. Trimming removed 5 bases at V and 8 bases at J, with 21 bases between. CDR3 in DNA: TGTGCCAGCAGTCAGGGCCTCCCTACAGCTACCGGCTACACCTTC. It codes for CASSQGLPTATGYTF.

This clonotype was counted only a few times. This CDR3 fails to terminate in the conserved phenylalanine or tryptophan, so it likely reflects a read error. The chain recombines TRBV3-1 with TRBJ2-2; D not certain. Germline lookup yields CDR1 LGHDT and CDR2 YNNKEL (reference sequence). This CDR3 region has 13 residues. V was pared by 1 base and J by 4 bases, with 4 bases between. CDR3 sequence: CASSQGGTGELFS. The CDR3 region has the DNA TGTGCCAGCAGCCAAGGGGGCACCGGGGAGCTGTTTTCT.

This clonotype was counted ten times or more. The CDR3 loop reads CASSSWTGSGANYGYTF. CDR3 nucleotide sequence: TGTGCCAGCAGCTCTTGGACGGGTTCCGGGGCTAACTATGGCTACACCTTC. This chain uses TRBV9 with TRBJ1-2; no definite D call. The CDR3 loop spans 17 amino acids. Germline V gives CDR1 SGDLS, CDR2 YYNGEE. Trimming cost V 4 bases and J 0 bases, with 19 bases left between them.

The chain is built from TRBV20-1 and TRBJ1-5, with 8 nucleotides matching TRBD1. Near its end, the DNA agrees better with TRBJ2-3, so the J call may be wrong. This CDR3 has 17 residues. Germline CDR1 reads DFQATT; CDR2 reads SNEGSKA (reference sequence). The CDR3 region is CSARDPLDRDSNQPQYF. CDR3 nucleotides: TGCAGTGCTAGAGACCCCTTGGACAGGGATAGCAATCAGCCCCAGTATTTT.

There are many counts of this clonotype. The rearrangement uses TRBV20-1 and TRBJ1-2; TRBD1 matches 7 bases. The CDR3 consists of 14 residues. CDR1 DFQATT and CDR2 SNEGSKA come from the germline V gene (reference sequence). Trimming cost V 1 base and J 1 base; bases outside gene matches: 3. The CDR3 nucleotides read TGCAGTGCTAGAGTTCAGGGGGGTAACTATGGCTACACCTTC. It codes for CSARVQGGNYGYTF.

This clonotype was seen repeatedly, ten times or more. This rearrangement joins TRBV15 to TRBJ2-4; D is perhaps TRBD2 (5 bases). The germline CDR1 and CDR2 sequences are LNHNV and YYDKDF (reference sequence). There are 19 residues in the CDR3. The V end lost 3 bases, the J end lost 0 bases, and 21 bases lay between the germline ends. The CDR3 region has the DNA TGTGCCACCAGCAGTACCTTGGAGGACTTCATGGAAGCCAAAAACATTCAGTACTTC. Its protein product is CATSSTLEDFMEAKNIQYF.

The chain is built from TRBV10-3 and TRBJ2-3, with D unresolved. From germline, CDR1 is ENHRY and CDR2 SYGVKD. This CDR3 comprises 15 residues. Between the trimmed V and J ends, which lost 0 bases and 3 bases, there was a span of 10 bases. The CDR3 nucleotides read TGTGCCATCAGTGAGTCGAGACCAGATACAGATACGCAGTATTTT. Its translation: CAISESRPDTDTQYF.

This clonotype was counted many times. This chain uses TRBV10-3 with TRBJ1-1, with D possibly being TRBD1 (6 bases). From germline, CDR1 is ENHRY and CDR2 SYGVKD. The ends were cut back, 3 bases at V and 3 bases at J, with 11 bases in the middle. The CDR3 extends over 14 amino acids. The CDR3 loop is CAISERGGDTEAFF. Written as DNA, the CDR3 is TGTGCCATCAGTGAACGAGGGGGAGACACTGAAGCTTTCTTT.

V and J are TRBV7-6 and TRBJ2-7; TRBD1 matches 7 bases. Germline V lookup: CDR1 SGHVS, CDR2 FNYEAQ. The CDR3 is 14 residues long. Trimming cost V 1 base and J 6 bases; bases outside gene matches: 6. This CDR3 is CASSLGAGGSEQYF. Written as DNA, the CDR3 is TGTGCCAGCAGCTTAGGGGCAGGGGGATCCGAGCAGTACTTC.

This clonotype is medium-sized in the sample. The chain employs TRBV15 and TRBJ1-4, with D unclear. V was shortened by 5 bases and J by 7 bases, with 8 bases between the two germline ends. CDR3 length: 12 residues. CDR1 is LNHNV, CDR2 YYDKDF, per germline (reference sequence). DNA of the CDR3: TGTGCCACCAGCTACACGGGTGAAAAACTGTTTTTT. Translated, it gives CATSYTGEKLFF.

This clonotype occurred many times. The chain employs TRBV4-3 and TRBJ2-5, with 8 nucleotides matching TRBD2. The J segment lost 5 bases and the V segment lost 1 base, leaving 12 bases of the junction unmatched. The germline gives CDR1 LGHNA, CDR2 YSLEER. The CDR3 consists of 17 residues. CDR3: CASSQVGGGVSKETQYF. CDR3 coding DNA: TGCGCCAGCAGCCAAGTCGGGGGGGGAGTTAGCAAGGAGACCCAGTACTTC.

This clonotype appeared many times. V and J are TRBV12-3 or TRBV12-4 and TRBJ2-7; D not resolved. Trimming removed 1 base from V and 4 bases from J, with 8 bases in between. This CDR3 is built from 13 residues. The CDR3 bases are TGTGCCAGCAGTTTAGGACTCATATACGAGCAGTACTTC. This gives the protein CASSLGLIYEQYF.

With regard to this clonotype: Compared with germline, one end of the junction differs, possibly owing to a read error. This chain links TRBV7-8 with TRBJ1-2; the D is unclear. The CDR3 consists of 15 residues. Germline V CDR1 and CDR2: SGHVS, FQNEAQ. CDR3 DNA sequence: TGTGCCAGCAGTCGGATGGGGTTAGCTAACTACGGCTGCACCTTC. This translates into CASSRMGLANYGCTF.

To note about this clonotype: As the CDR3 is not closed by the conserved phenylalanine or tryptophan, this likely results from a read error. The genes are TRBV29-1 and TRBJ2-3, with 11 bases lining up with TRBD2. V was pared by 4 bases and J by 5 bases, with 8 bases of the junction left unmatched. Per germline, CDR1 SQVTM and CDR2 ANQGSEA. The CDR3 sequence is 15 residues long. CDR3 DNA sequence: TGCAGCGTTGGGGCTAGCGGGGGGAAGGGAGATACGCAGTATTGT. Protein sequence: CSVGASGGKGDTQYC.